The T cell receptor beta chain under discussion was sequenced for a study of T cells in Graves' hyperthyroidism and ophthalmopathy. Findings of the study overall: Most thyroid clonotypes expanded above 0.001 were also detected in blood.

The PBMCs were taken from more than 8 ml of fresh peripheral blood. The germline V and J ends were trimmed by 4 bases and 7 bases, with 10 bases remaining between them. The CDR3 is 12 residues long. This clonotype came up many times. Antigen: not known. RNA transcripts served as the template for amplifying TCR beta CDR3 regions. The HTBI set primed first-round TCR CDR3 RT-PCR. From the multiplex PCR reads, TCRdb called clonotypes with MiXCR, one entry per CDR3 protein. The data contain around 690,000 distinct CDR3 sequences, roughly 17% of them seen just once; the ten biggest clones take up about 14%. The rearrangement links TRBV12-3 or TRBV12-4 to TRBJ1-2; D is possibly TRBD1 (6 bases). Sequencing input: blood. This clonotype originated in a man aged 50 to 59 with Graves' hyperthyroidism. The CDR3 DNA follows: TGTGCCAGCAGTTCGGGGGGCAGTGGCTACACCTTC. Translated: CASSSGGSGYTF.